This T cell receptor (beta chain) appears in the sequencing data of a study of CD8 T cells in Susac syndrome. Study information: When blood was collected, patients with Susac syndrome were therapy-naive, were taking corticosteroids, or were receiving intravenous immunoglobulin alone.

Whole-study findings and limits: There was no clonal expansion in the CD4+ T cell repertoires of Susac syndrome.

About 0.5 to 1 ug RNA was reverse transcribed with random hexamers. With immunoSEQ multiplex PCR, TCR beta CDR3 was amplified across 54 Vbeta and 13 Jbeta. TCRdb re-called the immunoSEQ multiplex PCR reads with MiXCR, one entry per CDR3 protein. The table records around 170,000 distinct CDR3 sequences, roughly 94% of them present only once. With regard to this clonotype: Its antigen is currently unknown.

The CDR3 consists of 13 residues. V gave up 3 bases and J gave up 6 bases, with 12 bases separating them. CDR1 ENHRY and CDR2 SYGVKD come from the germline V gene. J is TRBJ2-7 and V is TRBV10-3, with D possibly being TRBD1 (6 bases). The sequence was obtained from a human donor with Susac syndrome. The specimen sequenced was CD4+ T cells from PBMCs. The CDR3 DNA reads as TGTGCCATCAGTGATACCGCCAGGGGCGAGCAGTACTTC. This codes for CAISDTARGEQYF.